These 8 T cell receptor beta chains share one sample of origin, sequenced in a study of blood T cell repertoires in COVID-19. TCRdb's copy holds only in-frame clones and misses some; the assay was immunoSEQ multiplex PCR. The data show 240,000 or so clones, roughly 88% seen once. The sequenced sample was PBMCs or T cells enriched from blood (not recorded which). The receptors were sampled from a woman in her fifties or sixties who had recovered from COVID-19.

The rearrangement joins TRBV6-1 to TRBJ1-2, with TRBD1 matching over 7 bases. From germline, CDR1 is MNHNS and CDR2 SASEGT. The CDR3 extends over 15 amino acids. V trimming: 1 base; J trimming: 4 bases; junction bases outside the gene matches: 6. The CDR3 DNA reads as TGTGCCAGCAGTGAAGGGAGGGGGCTGGGCTATGGCTACACCTTC. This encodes CASSEGRGLGYGYTF.

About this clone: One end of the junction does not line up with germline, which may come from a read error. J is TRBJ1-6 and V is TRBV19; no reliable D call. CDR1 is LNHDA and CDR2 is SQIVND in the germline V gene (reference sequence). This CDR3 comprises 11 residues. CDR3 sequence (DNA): TGTGCCAGTAGTTCGGACGGAGGTGTCTACTTT. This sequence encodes CASSSDGGVYF.

The CDR3 sequence: CASSLTSGGLNTEAFF. For the CDR3, the DNA is TGCGCCAGCAGCCTTACTTCAGGGGGTCTGAACACTGAAGCTTTCTTT. The chain recombines TRBV5-1 with TRBJ1-1; 7 bases align to TRBD1. This CDR3 is built from 16 residues. Germline CDR1 and CDR2: SGHRS and YFSETQ. Trimming took 4 bases from V and 0 from J; bases not matched to a gene: 9.

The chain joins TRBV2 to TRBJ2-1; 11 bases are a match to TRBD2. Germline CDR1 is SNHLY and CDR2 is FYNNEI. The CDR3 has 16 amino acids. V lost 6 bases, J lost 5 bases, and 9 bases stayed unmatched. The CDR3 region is CASRPFSGRANNEQFF. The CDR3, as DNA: TGTGCCAGCAGACCCTTTAGCGGGAGGGCCAACAATGAGCAGTTCTTC.

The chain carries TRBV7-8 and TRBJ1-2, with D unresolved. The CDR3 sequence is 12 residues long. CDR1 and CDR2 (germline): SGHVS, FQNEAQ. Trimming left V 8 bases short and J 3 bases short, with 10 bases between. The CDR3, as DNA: TGTGCCAGCGCGGCACGCGACTATGGCTACACCTTC. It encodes CASAARDYGYTF.

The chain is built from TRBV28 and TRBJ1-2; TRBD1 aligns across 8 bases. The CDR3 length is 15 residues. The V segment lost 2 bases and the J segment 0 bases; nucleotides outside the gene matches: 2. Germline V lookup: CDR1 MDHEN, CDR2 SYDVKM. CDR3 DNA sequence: TGTGCCAGCAGTTTAGGGACAGGCTCTAACTATGGCTACACCTTC. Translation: CASSLGTGSNYGYTF.

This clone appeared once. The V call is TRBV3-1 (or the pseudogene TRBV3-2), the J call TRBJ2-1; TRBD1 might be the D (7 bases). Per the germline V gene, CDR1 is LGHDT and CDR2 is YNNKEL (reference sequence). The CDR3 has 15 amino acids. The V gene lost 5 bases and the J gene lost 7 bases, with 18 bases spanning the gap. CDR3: CASSYRQGGTNEQFF. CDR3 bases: TGTGCCAGCAGCTACAGACAGGGAGGAACTAATGAGCAGTTCTTC.

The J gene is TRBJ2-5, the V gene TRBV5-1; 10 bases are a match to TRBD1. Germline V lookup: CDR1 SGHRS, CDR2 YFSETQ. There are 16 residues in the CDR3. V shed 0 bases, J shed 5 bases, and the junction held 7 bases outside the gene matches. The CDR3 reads CASSLEGTGAGETQYF. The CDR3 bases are TGCGCCAGCAGCTTGGAGGGGACAGGGGCAGGGGAGACCCAGTACTTC.